This TCR beta chain originates from a study of cytomegalovirus exposure and HLA in healthy donors. Study-wide background: There were tens of millions of unique TCRs (from HLA-typed donors) in an early data release.

This clone was detected only once. Its specificity is unknown. 13 Jbeta primers and 60 Vbeta primers were used for the PCR. Assay used: immunoSEQ multiplex PCR; TCRdb lists only in-frame clones, some missing. The top ten hold approximately 1.5% of the sample, which has about 130,000 clones, 70% to 80% seen once. Points from the study as a whole: As was reported, the classifier diagnosed cytomegalovirus status with high specificity and sensitivity.

The V end was cut by 4 bases, the J end by 5 bases, with 11 bases between. This CDR3 is built from 13 residues. Germline CDR1 and CDR2: LGHNA and YSLEER. The sequenced sample consisted of PBMCs. The J gene is TRBJ1-2, the V gene TRBV4-3; unclear D gene. This clonotype was sampled from a female donor in good health and CMV-seronegative. CDR3 DNA sequence: TGCGCCAGCAGCCGAGGTACTGGATATGGCTACACCTTC. Translated, it gives CASSRGTGYGYTF.